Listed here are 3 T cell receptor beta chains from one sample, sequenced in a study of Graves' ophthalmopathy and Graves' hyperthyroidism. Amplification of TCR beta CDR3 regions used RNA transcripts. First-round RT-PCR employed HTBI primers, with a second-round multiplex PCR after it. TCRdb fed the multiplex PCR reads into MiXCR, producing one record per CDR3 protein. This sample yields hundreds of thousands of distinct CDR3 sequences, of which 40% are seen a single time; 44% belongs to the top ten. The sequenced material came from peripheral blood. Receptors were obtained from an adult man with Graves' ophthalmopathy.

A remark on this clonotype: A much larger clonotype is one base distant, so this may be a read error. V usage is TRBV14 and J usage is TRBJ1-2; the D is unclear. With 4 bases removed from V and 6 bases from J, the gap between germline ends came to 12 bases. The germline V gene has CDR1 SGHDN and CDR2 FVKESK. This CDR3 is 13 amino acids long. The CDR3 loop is CASSPGDPDGYTF. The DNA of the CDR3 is TGTGCCAGCAGCCCAGGTGATCCCGATGGCTACACCTTC.

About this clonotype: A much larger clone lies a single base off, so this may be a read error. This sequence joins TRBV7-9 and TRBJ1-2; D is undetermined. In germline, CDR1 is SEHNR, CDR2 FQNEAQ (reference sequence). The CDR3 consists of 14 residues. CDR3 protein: CASNLTLATYGYTF. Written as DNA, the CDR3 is TGTGCCAGCAACTTAACGTTAGCTACCTATGGCTACACCTTC. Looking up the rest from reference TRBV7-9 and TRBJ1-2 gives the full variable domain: DTGVSQNPRHKITKRGQNVTFRCDPISEHNRLYWYRQTLGQGPEFLTYFQNEAQLEKSRLLSDRFSAERPKGSFSTLEIQRTEQGDSAMYLCASNLTLATYGYTFGSGTRLTVV.

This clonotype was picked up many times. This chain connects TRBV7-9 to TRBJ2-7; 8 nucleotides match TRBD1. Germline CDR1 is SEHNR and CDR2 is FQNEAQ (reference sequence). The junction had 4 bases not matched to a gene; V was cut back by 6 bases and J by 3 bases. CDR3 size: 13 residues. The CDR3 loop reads CASSPGTGYEQYF. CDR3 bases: TGTGCCAGCAGTCCCGGGACAGGCTACGAGCAGTACTTC.